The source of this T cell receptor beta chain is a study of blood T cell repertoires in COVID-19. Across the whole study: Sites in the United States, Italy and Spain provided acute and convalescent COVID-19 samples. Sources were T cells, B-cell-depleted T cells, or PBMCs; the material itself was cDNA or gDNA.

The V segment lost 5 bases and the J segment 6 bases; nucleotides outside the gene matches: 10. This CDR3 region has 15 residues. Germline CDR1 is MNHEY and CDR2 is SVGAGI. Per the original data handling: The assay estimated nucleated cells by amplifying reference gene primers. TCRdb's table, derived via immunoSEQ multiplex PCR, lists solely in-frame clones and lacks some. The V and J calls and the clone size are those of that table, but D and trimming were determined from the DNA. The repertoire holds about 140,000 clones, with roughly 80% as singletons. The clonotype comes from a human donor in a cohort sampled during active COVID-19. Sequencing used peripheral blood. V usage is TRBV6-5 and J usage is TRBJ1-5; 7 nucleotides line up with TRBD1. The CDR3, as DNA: TGTGCCAGCAGTCGCACAGGGGATTATGGTCAGCCCCAGCATTTT. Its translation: CASSRTGDYGQPQHF.